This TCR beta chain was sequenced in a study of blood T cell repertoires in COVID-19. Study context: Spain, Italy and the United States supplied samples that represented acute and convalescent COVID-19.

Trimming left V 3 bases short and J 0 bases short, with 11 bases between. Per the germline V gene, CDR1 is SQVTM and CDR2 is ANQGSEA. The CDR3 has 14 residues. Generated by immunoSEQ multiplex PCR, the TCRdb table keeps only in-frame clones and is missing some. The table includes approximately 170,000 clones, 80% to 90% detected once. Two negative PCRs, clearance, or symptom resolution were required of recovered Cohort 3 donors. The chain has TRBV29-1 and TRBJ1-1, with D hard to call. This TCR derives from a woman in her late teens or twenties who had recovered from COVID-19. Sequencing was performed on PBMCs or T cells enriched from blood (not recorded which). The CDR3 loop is CSVEGLTLNTEAFF. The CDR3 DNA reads TGCAGCGTTGAGGGCCTCACCCTGAACACTGAAGCTTTCTTT.